The following is a TCR beta chain sequence with its context. This specimen belongs to a study of T cell responses to AZD1222 COVID-19 vaccine. Assay: immunoSEQ multiplex PCR; the TCRdb copy retains only in-frame clones and omits some. Here the sample spans more than 95,000 clones, 75% to 90% being singletons. The sample in question was peripheral blood, obtained on day 0 of AZD1222 vaccination. The clonotype comes from an adult in good health.

CDR3: CSVGGQGPSYEQYF. CDR3 DNA sequence: TGCAGCGTTGGCGGACAGGGACCGTCCTACGAGCAGTACTTC. The gene calls are TRBV29-1 and TRBJ2-7, with TRBD1 identical over 8 bases. After removal of 4 bases from V and 1 base from J, the junction contained 6 bases not matched to a gene. The CDR3 consists of 14 residues. Germline-derived CDR1 and CDR2 are SQVTM and ANQGSEA.